Each of the 31 T cell receptor beta chains below was sequenced from the same sample in a study of blood T cell repertoires in COVID-19. Generated by immunoSEQ multiplex PCR, the TCRdb table keeps only in-frame clones and is missing some. This table holds under 95,000 clones, about 82% found once. Sample: peripheral blood. The receptors come from a man aged 45 to 65 with COVID-19, enrolled during active disease.

V gene TRBV10-3 combines with J gene TRBJ1-4; D gene unclear. Trimming pared 0 bases from V and 7 bases from J, leaving 9 bases between. The CDR3 consists of 14 residues. Germline V gene lookup returns CDR1 ENHRY and CDR2 SYGVKD. The CDR3 reads CAISESNGGEKLFF. The CDR3 nucleotides read TGTGCCATCAGTGAGTCGAACGGCGGTGAAAAACTGTTTTTT.

J is TRBJ1-2 and V is TRBV30; 11 nucleotides match TRBD1. The CDR3 sequence is 16 residues long. J lost 4 bases, V lost 4 bases, and 11 bases had no gene match. The germline V gene has CDR1 GTSNPN and CDR2 SVGIG (reference sequence). The CDR3 coding sequence is TGTGCCTGGACCCCCGGACAGGGGGCCGCCTTCTATGGCTACACCTTC. Translation gives CAWTPGQGAAFYGYTF. The full variable domain, in which reference TRBV30 and TRBJ1-2 provide the parts outside the CDR3, is SQTIHQWPATLVQPVGSPLSLECTVEGTSNPNLYWYRQAAGRGLQLLFYSVGIGQISSEVPQNLSASRPQDRQFILSSKKLLLSDSGFYLCAWTPGQGAAFYGYTFGSGTRLTVV.

The genes are TRBV6-2 or TRBV6-3 and TRBJ2-7; 12 nucleotides line up with TRBD2. The CDR3 runs 14 residues. Trimming at V came to 6 bases and at J to 6 bases, leaving 6 bases not matched to a gene. Looked up from germline, CDR1 is MNHEY and CDR2 is SVGEGT. The CDR3 loop reads CASSAGLAGSEQYF. The CDR3 region has the DNA TGTGCCAGCAGCGCCGGACTAGCGGGAAGCGAGCAGTACTTC.

The rearrangement uses TRBV7-3 and TRBJ2-1; tentatively, D is TRBD2 (6 bases). Germline CDR1 is SGHTA and CDR2 is FQGTGA. The CDR3 is 15 amino acids. Trimming shortened V by 0 bases and J by 2 bases, and 8 bases separated the two germline ends. The CDR3, as DNA: TGTGCCAGCAGCTTAACTAGCGGTCCCTACAATGAGCAGTTCTTC. Protein: CASSLTSGPYNEQFF.

The rearrangement uses TRBV2 and TRBJ1-4, with 7 nucleotides matching TRBD1. The CDR3 has 14 amino acids. CDR1 and CDR2 (germline): SNHLY, FYNNEI. Trimming took 6 bases from V and 5 from J; bases not matched to a gene: 6. CDR3 amino acids: CASRKDRSNEKLFF. CDR3 DNA: TGTGCCAGCAGGAAGGACAGGTCCAATGAAAAACTGTTTTTT.

The chain recombines TRBV19 with TRBJ2-2; tentative D call: TRBD2 (7 bases). Trimming cost V 9 bases and J 1 base, with 18 bases left between them. CDR3 length: 16 residues. The V gene's germline CDR1 is LNHDA and CDR2 SQIVND (reference sequence). The CDR3 spells CASLEGGTRNTGELFF. As DNA, the CDR3 is TGTGCCAGCTTGGAGGGGGGGACGAGGAACACCGGGGAGCTGTTTTTT.

The gene calls are TRBV9 and TRBJ2-2; D gene ambiguous. CDR3 size: 14 residues. Trimming removed 1 base at V and 0 bases at J, with 4 bases between. Per the germline V gene, CDR1 is SGDLS and CDR2 is YYNGEE. The CDR3 region has the DNA TGTGCCAGCAGCGTACTTGCGAACACCGGGGAGCTGTTTTTT. Its translation: CASSVLANTGELFF.

The chain is built from TRBV28 and TRBJ1-2; 9 bases are shared with TRBD1. The V segment lost 2 bases and the J segment 4 bases; nucleotides outside the gene matches: 8. Germline V lookup: CDR1 MDHEN, CDR2 SYDVKM. The CDR3 is made up of 16 amino acids. CDR3 coding DNA: TGTGCCAGCAGTTTAATGGGACAGGGAGGGCGCTATGGCTACACCTTC. The encoded protein is CASSLMGQGGRYGYTF.

This sequence joins TRBV9 and TRBJ1-5, with D possibly being TRBD1 (5 bases). From germline, CDR1 is SGDLS and CDR2 YYNGEE. The CDR3 length is 13 residues. Trimming pared 4 bases from V and 5 bases from J, leaving 10 bases between. CDR3 in amino acids: CASSSVGDQPQHF. CDR3 bases: TGTGCCAGCAGCTCGGTAGGGGATCAGCCCCAGCATTTT.

J is TRBJ1-3 and V is TRBV11-2; no clear D gene. CDR3 length: 14 amino acids. With 5 bases removed from V and 0 bases from J, the gap between germline ends came to 8 bases. Looked up from germline, CDR1 is SGHAT and CDR2 is FQNNGV. DNA for the CDR3: TGTGCCAGCAGCCCGAGAAGCTCTGGAAACACCATATATTTT. Encoded protein: CASSPRSSGNTIYF.

V usage is TRBV7-9 and J usage is TRBJ2-1; TRBD1 might be the D (6 bases). The V and J ends lost 3 bases and 6 bases respectively, with 15 bases between them. CDR1 and CDR2 (germline): SEHNR, FQNEAQ (reference sequence). The CDR3 sequence is 15 residues long. CDR3 DNA: TGTGCCAGCAGCTTTTGGGCAGGGGCTGTCAATGAGCAGTTCTTC. Protein product: CASSFWAGAVNEQFF.

DNA for the CDR3: TGTGCCAGCAGTAGACAGAGCAATCAGCCCCAGCATTTT. Translation gives CASSRQSNQPQHF. V gene TRBV6-5 combines with J gene TRBJ1-5; possibly TRBD1 for D (5 bases). The CDR3 consists of 13 residues. Germline values: CDR1 MNHEY, CDR2 SVGAGI. Trimming left V 5 bases short and J 1 base short, with 6 bases between.

The chain carries TRBV7-8 and TRBJ2-6; D ambiguous. The CDR3 runs 15 residues. CDR1 and CDR2 (germline): SGHVS, FQNEAQ. V lost 2 bases and J lost 4, with 9 bases in between. Here the CDR3 DNA reads TGTGCCAGCAGCTTATCAGTGTGGGGGGCCAACGTCCTGACTTTC. Residues: CASSLSVWGANVLTF.

V is TRBV20-1 and J is TRBJ2-3; 7 nucleotides align to TRBD2. Germline CDR1 is DFQATT and CDR2 is SNEGSKA (reference sequence). The V and J ends lost 5 bases and 0 bases, in that order; junction bases with no gene match: 8. This CDR3 is built from 15 residues. CDR3 region: CSAGGGDPSTDTQYF. CDR3 DNA sequence: TGCAGTGCTGGTGGGGGGGACCCCAGCACAGATACGCAGTATTTT.

The rearrangement joins TRBV29-1 to TRBJ2-7; tentatively, D is TRBD1 (6 bases). The CDR3 covers 13 residues. Germline V gives CDR1 SQVTM, CDR2 ANQGSEA. The germline V and J ends were trimmed by 7 bases and 1 base, with 14 bases remaining between them. CDR3 bases: TGCAGCGCCCGAAAGGGGGTATCCTACGAGCAGTACTTC. Its translation is CSARKGVSYEQYF.

This rearrangement joins TRBV3-1 (or the pseudogene TRBV3-2) to TRBJ2-7, with TRBD1 matching 8 bases. The CDR3 totals 19 residues. Germline CDR1 reads LGHDT; CDR2 reads YNNKEL (reference sequence). V gave up 4 bases and J gave up 0 bases; unmatched junction bases: 17. CDR3 loop: CASSPPPFRTGMSSYEQYF. Written as DNA, the CDR3 is TGTGCCAGCAGCCCACCCCCTTTTCGGACAGGGATGAGCTCCTACGAGCAGTACTTC.

The V call is TRBV2, the J call TRBJ1-5, with TRBD1 identical over 10 bases. From germline, CDR1 is SNHLY and CDR2 FYNNEI. Trimming cost V 1 base and J 7 bases; bases outside gene matches: 4. The length of the CDR3 is 15 residues. CDR3 loop: CASSEGDRGRQPQHF. In DNA form, the CDR3 reads TGTGCCAGCAGTGAAGGGGACAGGGGTCGCCAGCCCCAGCATTTT.

This rearrangement joins TRBV5-6 to TRBJ2-3, with 8 bases identical to TRBD1. From germline, CDR1 is SGHDT and CDR2 YYEEEE. CDR3 length: 16 residues. V lost 0 bases, J lost 4 bases, and 7 bases stayed unmatched. CDR3 in amino acids: CASSLDRGIVSDTQYF. CDR3 in DNA: TGTGCCAGCAGCTTGGACAGGGGGATAGTTTCAGATACGCAGTATTTT.

The chain recombines TRBV3-1 (or the pseudogene TRBV3-2) with TRBJ1-1, with D hard to call. In germline, CDR1 is LGHDT, CDR2 YNNKEL (reference sequence). The CDR3 contains 14 residues. Trimming removed 6 bases from V and 0 bases from J, with 11 bases in between. This CDR3 is CASSQAVMNTEAFF. Here the CDR3 DNA reads TGTGCCAGCAGTCAGGCAGTAATGAACACTGAAGCTTTCTTT.

This clone was found once. V and J are TRBV5-4 and TRBJ1-2, with TRBD1 matching over 7 bases. With V trimmed by 4 bases and J by 4 bases, 10 bases remained unmatched. There are 15 residues in the CDR3. In germline, CDR1 is SGHNT, CDR2 YYREEE (reference sequence). The CDR3 region is CASSLGQDTFYGYTF. CDR3 coding DNA: TGTGCCAGCAGCCTAGGACAGGATACGTTCTATGGCTACACCTTC.

The chain is built from TRBV24-1 and TRBJ2-2; 9 nucleotides match TRBD1. This CDR3 spans 16 amino acids. V dropped 6 bases and J dropped 2; count of bases not matched to a gene: 6. CDR1 and CDR2 (germline): KGHDR, SFDVKD. Here the CDR3 reads CATSSRTGENTGELFF. DNA for the CDR3: TGTGCCACCAGTTCCAGGACAGGGGAAAACACCGGGGAGCTGTTTTTT.

The chain carries TRBV4-1 and TRBJ2-1; 7 bases map to TRBD1. The CDR3 extends over 15 amino acids. The V segment lost 3 bases and the J segment 3 bases; nucleotides outside the gene matches: 5. Germline V gene data show CDR1 as MGHRA and CDR2 as YSYEKL. The CDR3 protein is CASSQRGRGYNEQFF. The DNA of the CDR3 is TGCGCCAGCAGCCAGAGGGGGCGAGGCTACAATGAGCAGTTCTTC.

The chain has TRBV29-1 and TRBJ2-1; D is unclear. The CDR3 is 13 residues long. The germline V gene has CDR1 SQVTM and CDR2 ANQGSEA. Trimming removed 6 bases from V and 6 bases from J, with 15 bases in between. The DNA of the CDR3 is TGCAGCGTCCCGACGACTTGGCCCAATGAGCAGTTCTTC. Translated, it gives CSVPTTWPNEQFF.

The rearrangement joins TRBV28 to TRBJ2-4, with D unclear. V was pared by 7 bases and J by 9 bases, with 19 bases between. Germline CDR1 and CDR2: MDHEN and SYDVKM. There are 14 residues in the CDR3. The CDR3 loop is CASIPLVGAGIQYF. The CDR3, as DNA: TGTGCCAGCATTCCCCTTGTGGGTGCAGGCATTCAGTACTTC.

To note about this clone: A read error may be the cause here, since a much bigger clone is one base away. This specimen includes other DNA sequences encoding the same CDR3. The chain employs TRBV2 and TRBJ1-1; possibly TRBD1 for D (5 bases). CDR3 length equals 15 residues. CDR1 is SNHLY, CDR2 FYNNEI, per germline. V gave up 6 bases and J gave up 0 bases, with 14 bases separating them. CDR3 sequence (DNA): TGTGCCAGCAGCAAACAGGCCAGACTGAACACTGAAGCTTTCTTT. Protein sequence: CASSKQARLNTEAFF.

The rearrangement uses TRBV19 and TRBJ2-3, with D perhaps TRBD2 (5 bases). The CDR3 is 16 amino acids. CDR1 and CDR2 (germline): LNHDA, SQIVND (reference sequence). V gave up 2 bases and J gave up 6 bases, with 18 bases separating them. The CDR3 protein is CASSIPGAAPDDTQYF. The CDR3 nucleotides read TGTGCCAGTAGTATACCCGGAGCGGCCCCCGATGATACGCAGTATTTT. Full variable domain (outside the CDR3, taken from reference TRBV19 and TRBJ2-3): DGGITQSPKYLFRKEGQNVTLSCEQNLNHDAMYWYRQDPGQGLRLIYYSQIVNDFQKGDIAEGYSVSREKKESFPLTVTSAQKNPTAFYLCASSIPGAAPDDTQYFGPGTRLTVL.

The chain combines TRBV5-1 with TRBJ1-1, with 10 nucleotides matching TRBD1. After removal of 5 bases from V and 0 bases from J, the junction contained 16 bases not matched to a gene. Per the germline V gene, CDR1 is SGHRS and CDR2 is YFSETQ. This CDR3 is built from 19 residues. The CDR3, as DNA: TGCGCCAGCAGGGGGGAAACCGGGACAGGGGTGCGTATGAACACTGAAGCTTTCTTT. Protein: CASRGETGTGVRMNTEAFF.

The chain is built from TRBV28 and TRBJ1-2; D is uncertain. Germline CDR1 reads MDHEN; CDR2 reads SYDVKM. This CDR3 has 14 residues. V shed 3 bases and J shed 0 bases, with 8 bases lying between them. The chain's CDR3 is CASSLGGSNYGYTF. CDR3 in DNA: TGTGCCAGCAGTTTGGGAGGTTCTAACTATGGCTACACCTTC.

The chain is built from TRBV3-1 (or the pseudogene TRBV3-2) and TRBJ1-2; TRBD1 aligns across 12 bases. There are 14 residues in the CDR3. V was clipped by 6 bases and J by 8 bases; unmatched bases: 7. CDR1 and CDR2 (germline): LGHDT, YNNKEL (reference sequence). The CDR3, as DNA: TGTGCCAGCAGTATGGGACAGGGGGCGAAGGGCTACACCTTC. Amino acid sequence: CASSMGQGAKGYTF.

V is TRBV19 and J is TRBJ1-5; D is undetermined. This CDR3 has 12 residues. The germline gives CDR1 LNHDA, CDR2 SQIVND (reference sequence). V was clipped by 5 bases and J by 6 bases, with 8 bases between them. The CDR3 is CASSAPGQPQHF. The CDR3 region has the DNA TGTGCCAGTAGTGCCCCGGGTCAGCCCCAGCATTTT.

The rearrangement uses TRBV30 and TRBJ1-5, with D uncertain. The CDR3 has 16 residues. Germline-derived CDR1 and CDR2 are GTSNPN and SVGIG (reference sequence). Trimming took 2 bases from V and 1 from J, leaving 15 bases between them. In nucleotides, the CDR3 is TGTGCCTGGAGTTTGGGATCAGGACTGAGCAATCAGCCCCAGCATTTT. Its protein product is CAWSLGSGLSNQPQHF. Together with reference TRBV30 and TRBJ1-5, the CDR3 gives the full variable domain: SQTIHQWPATLVQPVGSPLSLECTVEGTSNPNLYWYRQAAGRGLQLLFYSVGIGQISSEVPQNLSASRPQDRQFILSSKKLLLSDSGFYLCAWSLGSGLSNQPQHFGDGTRLSIL.